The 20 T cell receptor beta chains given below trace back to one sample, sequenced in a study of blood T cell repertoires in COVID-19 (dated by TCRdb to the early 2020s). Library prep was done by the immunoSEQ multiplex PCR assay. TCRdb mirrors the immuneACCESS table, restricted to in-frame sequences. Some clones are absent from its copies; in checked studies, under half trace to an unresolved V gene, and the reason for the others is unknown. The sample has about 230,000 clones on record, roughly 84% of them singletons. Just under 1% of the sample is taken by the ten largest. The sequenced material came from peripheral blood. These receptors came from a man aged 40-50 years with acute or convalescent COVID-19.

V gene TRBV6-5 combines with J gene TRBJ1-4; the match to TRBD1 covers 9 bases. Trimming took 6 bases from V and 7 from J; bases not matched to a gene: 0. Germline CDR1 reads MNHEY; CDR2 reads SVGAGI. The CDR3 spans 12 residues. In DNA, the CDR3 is TGTGCCAGCAGGGGACAGGGTGAAAAACTGTTTTTT. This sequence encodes CASRGQGEKLFF.

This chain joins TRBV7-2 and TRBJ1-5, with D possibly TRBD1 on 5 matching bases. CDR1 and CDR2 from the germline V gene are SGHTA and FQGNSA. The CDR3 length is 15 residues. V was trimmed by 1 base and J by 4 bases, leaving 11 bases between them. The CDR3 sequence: CASSLDSQGNQPQHF. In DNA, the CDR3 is TGTGCCAGCAGCTTAGATAGTCAGGGTAATCAGCCCCAGCATTTT.

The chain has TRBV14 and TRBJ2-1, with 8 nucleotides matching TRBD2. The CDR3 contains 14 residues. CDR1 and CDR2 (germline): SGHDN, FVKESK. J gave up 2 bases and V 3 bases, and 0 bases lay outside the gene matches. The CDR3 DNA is TGTGCCAGCAGCCACGGGGGGGCCTACAATGAGCAGTTCTTC. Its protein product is CASSHGGAYNEQFF.

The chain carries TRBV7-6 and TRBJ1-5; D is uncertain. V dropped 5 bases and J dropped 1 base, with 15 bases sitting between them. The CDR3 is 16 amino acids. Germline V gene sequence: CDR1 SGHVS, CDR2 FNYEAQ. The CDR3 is CASSPGGWGSNQPQHF. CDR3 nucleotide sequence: TGTGCCAGCAGCCCAGGAGGGTGGGGAAGCAATCAGCCCCAGCATTTT.

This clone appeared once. The CDR3 protein is CASSRTDQNSPLHF. The CDR3 DNA sequence: TGTGCCAGCAGTCGGACAGACCAAAATTCACCCCTCCACTTT. This chain connects TRBV9 to TRBJ1-6; the D gene is possibly TRBD1 (6 bases). V shed 5 bases and J shed 7 bases, with 13 bases lying between them. The CDR3 has 14 residues. Germline CDR1 reads SGDLS; CDR2 reads YYNGEE.

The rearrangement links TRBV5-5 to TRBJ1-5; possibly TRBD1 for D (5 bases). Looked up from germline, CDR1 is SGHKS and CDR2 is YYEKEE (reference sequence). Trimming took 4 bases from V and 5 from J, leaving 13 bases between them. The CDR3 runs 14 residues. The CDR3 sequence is CASSEGPGDQPQHF. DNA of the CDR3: TGTGCCAGCAGCGAGGGACCGGGGGATCAGCCCCAGCATTTT.

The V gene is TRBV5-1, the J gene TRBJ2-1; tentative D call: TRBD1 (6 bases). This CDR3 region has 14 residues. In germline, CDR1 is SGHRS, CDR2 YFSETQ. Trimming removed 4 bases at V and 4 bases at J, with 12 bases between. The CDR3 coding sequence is TGCGCCAGCAGCCCGGGACAAGAATACAATGAGCAGTTCTTC. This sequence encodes CASSPGQEYNEQFF.

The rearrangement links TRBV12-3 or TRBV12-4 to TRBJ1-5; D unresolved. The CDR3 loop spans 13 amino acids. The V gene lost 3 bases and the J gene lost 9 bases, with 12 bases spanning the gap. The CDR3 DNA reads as TGTGCCAGCAGTTTCTCAGATACGGGGCCCCAGCATTTT. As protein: CASSFSDTGPQHF.

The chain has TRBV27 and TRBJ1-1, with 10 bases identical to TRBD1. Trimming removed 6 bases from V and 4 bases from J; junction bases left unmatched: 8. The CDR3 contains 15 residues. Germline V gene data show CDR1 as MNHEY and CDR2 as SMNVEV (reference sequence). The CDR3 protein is CASSSLGTGATEAFF. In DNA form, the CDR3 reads TGTGCCAGCAGCTCACTCGGGACAGGGGCCACTGAAGCTTTCTTT.

The CDR3 loop is CASSSGSGDGDIQYF. CDR3 bases: TGTGCCAGCAGCTCTGGGAGCGGGGACGGGGACATTCAGTACTTC. The chain combines TRBV7-2 with TRBJ2-4, with TRBD2 matching over 7 bases. The CDR3 is 15 amino acids. Germline CDR1 is SGHTA and CDR2 is FQGNSA. V shed 4 bases, J shed 8 bases, and the junction held 11 bases outside the gene matches. Combining the CDR3 with reference TRBV7-2 and TRBJ2-4 gives the whole variable domain GAGVSQSPSNKVTEKGKDVELRCDPISGHTALYWYRQSLGQGLEFLIYFQGNSAPDKSGLPSDRFSAERTGGSVSTLTIQRTQQEDSAVYLCASSSGSGDGDIQYFGAGTRLSVL.

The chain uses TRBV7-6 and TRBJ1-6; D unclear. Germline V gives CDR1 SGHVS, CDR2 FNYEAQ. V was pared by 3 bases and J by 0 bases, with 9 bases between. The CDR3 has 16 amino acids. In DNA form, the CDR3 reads TGTGCCAGCAGCTTGAGGGCGCGCTCCTATAATTCACCCCTCCACTTT. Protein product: CASSLRARSYNSPLHF. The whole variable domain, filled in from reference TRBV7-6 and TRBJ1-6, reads GAGVSQSPRYKVTKRGQDVALRCDPISGHVSLYWYRQALGQGPEFLTYFNYEAQQDKSGLPNDRFSAERPEGSISTLTIQRTEQRDSAMYRCASSLRARSYNSPLHFGNGTRLTVT.

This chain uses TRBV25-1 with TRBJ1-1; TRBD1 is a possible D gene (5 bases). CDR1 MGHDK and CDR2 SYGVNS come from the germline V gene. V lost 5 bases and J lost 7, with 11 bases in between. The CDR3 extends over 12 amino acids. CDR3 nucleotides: TGTGCCAGCAGTCGAGACAGCGTTGAAGCTTTCTTT. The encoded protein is CASSRDSVEAFF.

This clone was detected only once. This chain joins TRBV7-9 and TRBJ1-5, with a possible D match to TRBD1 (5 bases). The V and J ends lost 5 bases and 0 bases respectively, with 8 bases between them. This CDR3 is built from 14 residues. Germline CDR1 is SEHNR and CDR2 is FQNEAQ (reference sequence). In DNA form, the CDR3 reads TGTGCCAGCAGCACACAGGATAGCAATCAGCCCCAGCATTTT. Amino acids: CASSTQDSNQPQHF.

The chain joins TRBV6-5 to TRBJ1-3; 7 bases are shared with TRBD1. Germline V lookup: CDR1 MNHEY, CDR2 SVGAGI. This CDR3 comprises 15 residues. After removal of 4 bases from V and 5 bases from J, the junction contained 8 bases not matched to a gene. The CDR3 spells CASSSSQGERNTIYF. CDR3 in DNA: TGTGCCAGCAGTTCAAGTCAGGGGGAAAGAAACACCATATATTTT.

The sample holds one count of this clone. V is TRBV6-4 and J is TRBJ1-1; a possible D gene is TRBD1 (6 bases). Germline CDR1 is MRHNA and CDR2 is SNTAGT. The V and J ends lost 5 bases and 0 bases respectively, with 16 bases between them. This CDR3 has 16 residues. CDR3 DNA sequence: TGTGCCAGCAGTTCCACGGGGCAGGGGATGAACACTGAAGCTTTCTTT. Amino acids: CASSSTGQGMNTEAFF.

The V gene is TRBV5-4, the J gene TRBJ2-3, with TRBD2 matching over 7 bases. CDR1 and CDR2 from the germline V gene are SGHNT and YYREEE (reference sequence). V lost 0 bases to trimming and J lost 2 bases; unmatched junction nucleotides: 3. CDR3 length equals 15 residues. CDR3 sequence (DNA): TGTGCCAGCAGCTTGGGGCGGGACTACACAGATACGCAGTATTTT. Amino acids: CASSLGRDYTDTQYF.

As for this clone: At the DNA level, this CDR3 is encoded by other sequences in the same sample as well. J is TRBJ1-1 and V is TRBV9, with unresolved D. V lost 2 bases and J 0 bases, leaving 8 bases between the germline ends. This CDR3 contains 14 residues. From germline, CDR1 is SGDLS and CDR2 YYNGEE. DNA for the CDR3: TGTGCCAGCAGCGTGGGCCAGATGAACACTGAAGCTTTCTTT. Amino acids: CASSVGQMNTEAFF. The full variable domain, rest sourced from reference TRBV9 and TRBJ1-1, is DSGVTQTPKHLITATGQRVTLRCSPRSGDLSVYWYQQSLDQGLQFLIQYYNGEERAKGNILERFSAQQFPDLHSELNLSSLELGDSALYFCASSVGQMNTEAFFGQGTRLTVV.

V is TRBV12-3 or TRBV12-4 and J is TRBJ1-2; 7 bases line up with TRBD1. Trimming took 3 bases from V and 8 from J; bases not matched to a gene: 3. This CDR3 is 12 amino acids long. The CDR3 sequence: CASSFRGRGYTF. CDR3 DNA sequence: TGTGCCAGCAGTTTTAGGGGGCGAGGCTACACCTTC.

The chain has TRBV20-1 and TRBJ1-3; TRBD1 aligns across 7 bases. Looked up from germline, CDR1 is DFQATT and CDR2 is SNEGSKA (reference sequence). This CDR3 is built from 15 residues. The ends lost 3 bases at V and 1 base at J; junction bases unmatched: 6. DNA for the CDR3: TGCAGTGCTAGTGAGGGGGCCCCATCTGGAAACACCATATATTTT. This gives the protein CSASEGAPSGNTIYF.

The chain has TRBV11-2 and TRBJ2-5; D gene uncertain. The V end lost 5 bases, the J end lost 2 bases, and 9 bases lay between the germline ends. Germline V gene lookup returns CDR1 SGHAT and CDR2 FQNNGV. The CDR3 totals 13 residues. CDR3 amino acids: CASSATVQETQYF. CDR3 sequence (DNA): TGTGCCAGCAGCGCAACAGTACAAGAGACCCAGTACTTC.